This T cell receptor (beta chain) was identified during a study of blood T cell repertoires in COVID-19. Turning to the study itself: Samples of COVID-19 (acute and convalescent) were obtained from the United States, Italy and Spain.

As processed by the authors: For nucleated cells, counts were estimated from reference gene primer amplification. Only in-frame clones appear in the TCRdb table, and some are missing; sequencing was by immunoSEQ multiplex PCR. D and trimming were read from the DNA, whereas the V and J calls and clone size are those reported in that table. The repertoire consists of a few hundred thousand clones, with about nine tenths occurring once and the leading ten covering more than 1.5%. Germline V CDR1 and CDR2: SGDLS, YYNGEE. The CDR3 totals 14 residues. V lost 0 bases and J lost 3, with 9 bases in between. Participants' reported clinical history set cohort assignment. The recovered donors of Cohort 3 showed two negative PCRs, clearance, or symptom resolution.

The sequencing sample was made of PBMCs or T cells enriched from blood (not recorded which). This receptor was identified in a man aged 40-50 years who had recovered from COVID-19. The rearrangement links TRBV9 to TRBJ2-5; possible D gene TRBD1, 7 bases. Here the CDR3 DNA reads TGTGCCAGCAGCGTAGGCGGGACAGAAGAGACCCAGTACTTC. Its translation is CASSVGGTEETQYF. Combining the CDR3 with reference TRBV9 and TRBJ2-5 gives the whole variable domain DSGVTQTPKHLITATGQRVTLRCSPRSGDLSVYWYQQSLDQGLQFLIQYYNGEERAKGNILERFSAQQFPDLHSELNLSSLELGDSALYFCASSVGGTEETQYFGPGTRLLVL.